The 10 T cell receptor beta chains reported below all come from one sample, sequenced in a study of T cells in Graves' hyperthyroidism and ophthalmopathy. Using RNA transcripts as the source, TCR beta CDR3 regions were amplified. The HTBI set primed first-round TCR CDR3 RT-PCR. TCRdb redid the calling of the multiplex PCR reads with MiXCR, one entry per CDR3 protein. The sample holds about 560,000 distinct CDR3 sequences, around 17% seen once. The sample consisted of blood. The receptors were sampled from a woman aged 18-29 years with Graves' hyperthyroidism.

This clonotype has just a few counts. The chain joins TRBV15 to TRBJ2-7; 11 nucleotides line up with TRBD1. The germline gives CDR1 LNHNV, CDR2 YYDKDF (reference sequence). V was pared by 5 bases and J by 2 bases, with 2 bases of the junction left unmatched. This CDR3 region has 14 residues. The CDR3 here is CATSRDRGTYEQYF. The CDR3 DNA follows: TGTGCCACCAGCCGGGACAGGGGGACCTACGAGCAGTACTTC.

This clonotype was observed at least ten times. J is TRBJ2-1 and V is TRBV7-6; TRBD1 might be the D (6 bases). CDR1 and CDR2 (germline): SGHVS, FNYEAQ. The CDR3 sequence is 15 residues long. V was trimmed by 5 bases and J by 8 bases, leaving 19 bases between them. CDR3 loop: CASSRVWGQKDEQFF. The CDR3 DNA is TGTGCCAGCAGCCGAGTATGGGGACAAAAGGATGAGCAGTTCTTC.

This clonotype was found many times. This chain uses TRBV3-1 with TRBJ2-3; D perhaps matches TRBD2 (5 bases). V lost 0 bases and J lost 0, with 13 bases in between. This CDR3 has 17 amino acids. Germline V lookup: CDR1 LGHDT, CDR2 YNNKEL (reference sequence). This CDR3 reads CASSQEDWTPSTDTQYF. As DNA, the CDR3 is TGTGCCAGCAGCCAAGAGGACTGGACGCCTAGCACAGATACGCAGTATTTT.

This chain connects TRBV15 to TRBJ1-1; 8 bases match TRBD1. The CDR3 length is 17 residues. Trimming at V came to 0 bases and at J to 5 bases, leaving 11 bases not matched to a gene. Germline values: CDR1 LNHNV, CDR2 YYDKDF (reference sequence). The DNA for the CDR3 is TGTGCCACCAGCAGAGATACCCGGACAGGGCTGAGAACTGAAGCTTTCTTT. Its translation is CATSRDTRTGLRTEAFF.

This clonotype was counted a few times. The rearrangement joins TRBV9 to TRBJ2-2; maybe TRBD2 (6 bases). The CDR3 contains 14 residues. The V gene lost 4 bases and the J gene lost 5 bases, with 12 bases spanning the gap. Per germline, CDR1 SGDLS and CDR2 YYNGEE. The CDR3 DNA sequence: TGTGCCAGCAGCCCCCGACTAGAAACCGGGGAGCTGTTTTTT. Its protein product is CASSPRLETGELFF.

The V gene is TRBV7-3, the J gene TRBJ1-2, with TRBD1 matching 10 bases. The J segment lost 5 bases and the V segment lost 11 bases, leaving 8 bases of the junction unmatched. The CDR3 has 13 residues. Germline assignment: CDR1 SGHTA and CDR2 FQGTGA. CDR3 loop: CAGRDRGAYGYTF. DNA for the CDR3: TGTGCCGGACGGGACAGGGGCGCATATGGCTACACCTTC.

The sample holds many counts of this clonotype. The gene calls are TRBV2 and TRBJ1-1; 7 bases fit TRBD1. Unmatched junction bases numbered 7, after V lost 8 bases and J lost 1 base. The CDR3 totals 14 residues. Germline CDR1 is SNHLY and CDR2 is FYNNEI. The DNA of the CDR3 is TGTGCCAGCGGAACAGGACAGGAGAACACTGAAGCTTTCTTT. As protein: CASGTGQENTEAFF.

This clonotype was counted many times. The V gene is TRBV12-3 or TRBV12-4, the J gene TRBJ2-1, with 10 bases that match TRBD2. The length of the CDR3 is 15 residues. J was trimmed by 8 bases and V by 5 bases; bases with no gene match: 9. CDR3: CASSDPGLAWDEQFF. The CDR3 coding sequence is TGTGCCAGCAGTGACCCGGGACTAGCGTGGGATGAGCAGTTCTTC.

The chain uses TRBV4-3 and TRBJ2-1; D is unclear. The CDR3 spans 13 residues. The V end lost 0 bases, the J end lost 9 bases, and 9 bases lay between the germline ends. CDR1 is LGHNA, CDR2 YSLEER, per germline. As DNA, the CDR3 is TGCGCCAGCAGCCAAGATAGGTCCGGTGAGCAGTTCTTC. Amino acids: CASSQDRSGEQFF.

The sample holds a few counts of this clonotype. The chain is built from TRBV4-3 and TRBJ1-1; D is possibly TRBD1 (5 bases). Trimming shortened V by 3 bases and J by 8 bases, and 13 bases separated the two germline ends. Germline CDR1 and CDR2: LGHNA and YSLEER. The CDR3 covers 13 residues. CDR3 protein: CASSQDPRGEAFF. The CDR3 region has the DNA TGCGCCAGCAGCCAGGACCCTCGGGGGGAAGCTTTCTTT.